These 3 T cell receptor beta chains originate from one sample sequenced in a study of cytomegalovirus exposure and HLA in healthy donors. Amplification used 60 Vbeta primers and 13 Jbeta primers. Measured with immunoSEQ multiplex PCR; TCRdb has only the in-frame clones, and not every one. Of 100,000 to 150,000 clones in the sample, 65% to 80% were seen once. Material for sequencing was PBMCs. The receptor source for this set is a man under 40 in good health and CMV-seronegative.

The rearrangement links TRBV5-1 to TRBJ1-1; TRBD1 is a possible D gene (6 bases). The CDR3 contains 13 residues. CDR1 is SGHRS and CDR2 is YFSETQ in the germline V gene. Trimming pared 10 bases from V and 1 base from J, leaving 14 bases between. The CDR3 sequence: CASYPGANTEAFF. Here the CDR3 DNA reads TGCGCCTCTTACCCAGGGGCGAACACTGAAGCTTTCTTT. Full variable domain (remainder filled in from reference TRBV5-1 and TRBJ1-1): KAGVTQTPRYLIKTRGQQVTLSCSPISGHRSVSWYQQTPGQGLQFLFEYFSETQRNKGNFPGRFSGRQFSNSRSEMNVSTLELGDSALYLCASYPGANTEAFFGQGTRLTVV.

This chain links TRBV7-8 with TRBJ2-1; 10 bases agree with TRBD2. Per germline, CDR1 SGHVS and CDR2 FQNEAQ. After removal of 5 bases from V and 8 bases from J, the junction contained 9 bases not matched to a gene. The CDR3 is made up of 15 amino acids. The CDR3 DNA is TGTGCCAGCAGCATTCAGGCTAGCGGGAGCTATGAGCAGTTCTTC. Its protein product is CASSIQASGSYEQFF.

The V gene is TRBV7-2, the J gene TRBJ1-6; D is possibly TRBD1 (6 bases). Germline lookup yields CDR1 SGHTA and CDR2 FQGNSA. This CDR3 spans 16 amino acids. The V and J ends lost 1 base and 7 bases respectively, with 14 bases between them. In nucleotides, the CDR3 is TGTGCCAGCAGCTTAGGTCCAGGGGCCAGAAATTCACCCCTCCACTTT. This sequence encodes CASSLGPGARNSPLHF.